Listed here are 25 T cell receptor beta chains from one sample, sequenced in a study of PD-1 and CTLA-4 blockade in melanoma. Repertoires were generated with immunoSEQ multiplex PCR, while TCRdb's copy carries only in-frame clones and drops some. The data show about 31,000 clones, 88% seen once. Sequencing was performed on CD8+ T cells from peripheral blood, taken from a patient given anti-PD-1 treatment. These receptor sequences come from a human donor with melanoma.

This chain joins TRBV7-8 and TRBJ1-3; D gene unclear. V was cut by 5 bases and J by 4 bases, with 15 bases left in between. The CDR3 has 15 amino acids. The germline V gene encodes CDR1 SGHVS and CDR2 FQNEAQ. Here the CDR3 reads CASSPFMVEGNTIYF. The CDR3, as DNA: TGTGCCAGCAGCCCGTTTATGGTGGAAGGAAACACCATATATTTT.

The gene calls are TRBV15 and TRBJ1-2; possibly TRBD1 for D (6 bases). V was clipped by 0 bases and J by 4 bases, with 21 bases between them. The CDR3 extends over 18 amino acids. Looked up from germline, CDR1 is LNHNV and CDR2 is YYDKDF (reference sequence). CDR3 bases: TGTGCCACCAGCAGAGACACAGGGACCGAATCGGCTCCCTATGGCTACACCTTC. Protein: CATSRDTGTESAPYGYTF.

The chain couples TRBV11-2 to TRBJ2-5; possibly TRBD1 for D (5 bases). V gave up 3 bases and J gave up 5 bases, with 7 bases separating them. Germline assignment: CDR1 SGHAT and CDR2 FQNNGV. The CDR3 spans 12 residues. CDR3 residues: CASSFQGETQYF. CDR3 DNA: TGTGCCAGCAGCTTCCAGGGTGAGACCCAGTACTTC.

This clone is termed large (0.1 to 1%). At one end the junction does not follow the germline gene, possibly because of a read error. The chain uses TRBV7-9 and TRBJ1-2; no clear D. The germline V gene encodes CDR1 SEHNR and CDR2 FQNEAQ (reference sequence). There are 8 residues in the CDR3. In nucleotides, the CDR3 is TGTGCCAGCAGCCTCGGACCCTTC. Its translation: CASSLGPF.

The V gene is TRBV6-5, the J gene TRBJ2-5, with 7 nucleotides matching TRBD2. V lost 7 bases and J lost 3; bases outside the gene matches: 5. CDR3 length equals 13 residues. Germline V CDR1 and CDR2: MNHEY, SVGAGI. CDR3 bases: TGTGCCAGCACTTCGGCGGGAGAAGAGACCCAGTACTTC. Its protein is CASTSAGEETQYF.

This chain uses TRBV5-1 with TRBJ2-1, with D perhaps given as TRBD1 or TRBD2 (6 bases each). The CDR3 has 11 residues. Trimming shortened V by 6 bases and J by 10 bases, and 11 bases separated the two germline ends. Germline V gene data show CDR1 as SGHRS and CDR2 as YFSETQ. The DNA for the CDR3 is TGCGCCAGCACGGGGGCAGAGGAGCAGTTCTTC. Protein sequence: CASTGAEEQFF.

This sequence joins TRBV6-4 and TRBJ2-1; D is possibly TRBD1 (5 bases). CDR3 length equals 14 residues. The ends were cut back, 0 bases at V and 6 bases at J, with 9 bases in the middle. CDR1 is MRHNA, CDR2 SNTAGT, per germline. The CDR3: CASSDSTAPNEQFF. The CDR3 DNA sequence: TGTGCCAGCAGTGACTCGACAGCGCCCAATGAGCAGTTCTTC.

The V gene is TRBV27, the J gene TRBJ2-7, with 8 bases that match TRBD2. The CDR3 spans 15 residues. The germline V gene encodes CDR1 MNHEY and CDR2 SMNVEV (reference sequence). Trimming cost V 2 bases and J 7 bases; bases outside gene matches: 10. The DNA for the CDR3 is TGTGCCAGCAGTTTAGCTAGCGGGTGGGGTTGGGAGCAGTACTTC. This translates into CASSLASGWGWEQYF.

This clone was detected a few times. The rearrangement uses TRBV2 and TRBJ1-5; D perhaps matches TRBD1 (6 bases). Germline CDR1 reads SNHLY; CDR2 reads FYNNEI. V dropped 5 bases and J dropped 3 bases, with 11 bases sitting between them. The CDR3 length is 14 residues. CDR3 loop: CASSFGQPNQPQHF. CDR3 nucleotides: TGTGCCAGCAGTTTCGGACAGCCCAATCAGCCCCAGCATTTT.

The chain recombines TRBV28 with TRBJ1-4; tentatively, D is TRBD1 (6 bases). The CDR3 extends over 14 amino acids. V dropped 0 bases and J dropped 12 bases, with 14 bases sitting between them. CDR1 is MDHEN, CDR2 SYDVKM, per germline. Written as DNA, the CDR3 is TGTGCCAGCAGTTTATGGGGACAAGGGGAAGAACTGTTTTTT. Protein: CASSLWGQGEELFF. The entire variable domain, with the rest obtained from reference TRBV28 and TRBJ1-4, is as follows: DVKVTQSSRYLVKRTGEKVFLECVQDMDHENMFWYRQDPGLGLRLIYFSYDVKMKEKGDIPEGYSVSREKKERFSLILESASTNQTSMYLCASSLWGQGEELFFGSGTQLSVL.

The V gene is TRBV3-1 (or the pseudogene TRBV3-2), the J gene TRBJ2-3, with D perhaps being TRBD1 or TRBD2 (5 bases each). The CDR3 loop spans 15 amino acids. Trimming removed 0 bases from V and 5 bases from J, with 12 bases in between. Germline lookup yields CDR1 LGHDT and CDR2 YNNKEL (reference sequence). CDR3 amino acids: CASSQDMAGRDTQYF. As DNA, the CDR3 is TGTGCCAGCAGCCAAGATATGGCAGGGAGAGATACGCAGTATTTT.

Only a few counts were recorded for this clone. The chain links TRBV28 to TRBJ2-7; TRBD1 might be the D (6 bases). With 7 bases removed from V and 1 base from J, the gap between germline ends came to 17 bases. CDR3 size: 15 residues. Germline V gene lookup returns CDR1 MDHEN and CDR2 SYDVKM. The DNA for the CDR3 is TGTGCCAGCACCCCGTCAGGGACACCGTCCTACGAGCAGTACTTC. Residues: CASTPSGTPSYEQYF.

The V and J genes are TRBV28 and TRBJ2-7; 8 bases map to TRBD1. The germline CDR1 and CDR2 sequences are MDHEN and SYDVKM. With V trimmed by 6 bases and J by 7 bases, 11 bases remained unmatched. CDR3 length: 14 residues. The CDR3: CASSLTGTGLEQYF. The CDR3 bases are TGTGCCAGCAGCCTAACCGGGACAGGTCTGGAGCAGTACTTC.

The chain uses TRBV28 and TRBJ1-2; a weak D match, TRBD1 (5 bases). The CDR3 is made up of 17 amino acids. The germline V and J ends were trimmed by 6 bases and 2 bases, with 22 bases remaining between them. CDR1 is MDHEN, CDR2 SYDVKM, per germline. CDR3 in amino acids: CASSLIDGGGFNYGYTF. In DNA form, the CDR3 reads TGTGCCAGCAGCCTAATCGACGGGGGGGGTTTCAACTATGGCTACACCTTC.

The chain joins TRBV30 to TRBJ2-7; 8 nucleotides agree with TRBD1. The length of the CDR3 is 13 residues. V was pared by 6 bases and J by 5 bases, with 9 bases of the junction left unmatched. Germline assignment: CDR1 GTSNPN and CDR2 SVGIG (reference sequence). CDR3: CACIGQGSHEQYF. DNA for the CDR3: TGTGCCTGCATCGGACAGGGTAGCCACGAGCAGTACTTC. Combining the CDR3 with reference TRBV30 and TRBJ2-7 gives the whole variable domain SQTIHQWPATLVQPVGSPLSLECTVEGTSNPNLYWYRQAAGRGLQLLFYSVGIGQISSEVPQNLSASRPQDRQFILSSKKLLLSDSGFYLCACIGQGSHEQYFGPGTRLTVT.

In this sample, this clone turned up a few times. The V gene is TRBV6-6, the J gene TRBJ1-5; 7 bases fit TRBD1. The CDR3 totals 15 residues. Per the germline V gene, CDR1 is MNHNY and CDR2 is SVGAGI (reference sequence). Unmatched junction bases numbered 3, after V lost 0 bases and J lost 4 bases. CDR3 DNA: TGTGCCAGCAGTTACTCAGGACAGGAGAATCAGCCCCAGCATTTT. Amino acid sequence: CASSYSGQENQPQHF.

The chain joins TRBV2 to TRBJ2-1; D tentatively fits TRBD1 or TRBD2 (5 bases each). V gave up 6 bases and J gave up 2 bases, with 14 bases separating them. Germline V CDR1 and CDR2: SNHLY, FYNNEI. The length of the CDR3 is 15 residues. DNA of the CDR3: TGTGCCAGCAGCACCGGGACCGTCGCCTACAATGAGCAGTTCTTC. Its protein is CASSTGTVAYNEQFF.

CDR3: CASSDRLGASSYNEQFF. The CDR3, as DNA: TGTGCCAGCAGTGACAGACTCGGGGCCAGCTCCTACAATGAGCAGTTCTTC. The V gene is TRBV6-1, the J gene TRBJ2-1; D may correspond to TRBD1 or TRBD2 (5 bases each). This CDR3 spans 17 amino acids. V was clipped by 3 bases and J by 0 bases, with 15 bases between them. In germline, CDR1 is MNHNS, CDR2 SASEGT.

The J gene is TRBJ1-4, the V gene TRBV15; TRBD1 matches 9 bases. Germline CDR1 and CDR2: LNHNV and YYDKDF (reference sequence). V was clipped by 5 bases and J by 6 bases; unmatched bases: 7. This CDR3 contains 15 residues. In nucleotides, the CDR3 is TGTGCCACCAGCTTCACCGGGACAGGGTATGAAAAACTGTTTTTT. Amino acids: CATSFTGTGYEKLFF.

This chain joins TRBV7-9 and TRBJ2-7; D is possibly TRBD1 or TRBD2 (5 bases each). Germline V lookup: CDR1 SEHNR, CDR2 FQNEAQ (reference sequence). This CDR3 is built from 12 residues. Between the trimmed V and J ends, which lost 4 bases and 6 bases, there was a span of 10 bases. CDR3 sequence: CASSSRGGEQYF. Written as DNA, the CDR3 is TGTGCCAGCAGCTCGAGGGGCGGCGAGCAGTACTTC. Full variable domain (remainder filled in from reference TRBV7-9 and TRBJ2-7): DTGVSQNPRHKITKRGQNVTFRCDPISEHNRLYWYRQTLGQGPEFLTYFQNEAQLEKSRLLSDRFSAERPKGSFSTLEIQRTEQGDSAMYLCASSSRGGEQYFGPGTRLTVT.

The CDR3 is CAWTPAPSYEQYF. CDR3 nucleotides: TGTGCCTGGACTCCGGCACCCTCCTACGAGCAGTACTTC. The chain carries TRBV30 and TRBJ2-7; D is uncertain. CDR3 length equals 13 residues. Trimming took off 4 bases at V and 0 bases at J, with 10 bases between the two ends. Germline CDR1 and CDR2: GTSNPN and SVGIG (reference sequence).

V is TRBV6-2 or TRBV6-3 and J is TRBJ1-5; D remains ambiguous. V was shortened by 0 bases and J by 5 bases, with 14 bases between the two germline ends. The V gene's germline CDR1 is MNHEY and CDR2 SVGEGT. CDR3 length: 16 amino acids. The CDR3 spells CASSYSGVDSDQPQHF. DNA of the CDR3: TGTGCCAGCAGTTACTCGGGTGTCGACTCCGATCAGCCCCAGCATTTT.

J is TRBJ2-7 and V is TRBV6-2 or TRBV6-3; possible D gene TRBD1, 7 bases. V dropped 5 bases and J dropped 4 bases, with 12 bases sitting between them. Germline CDR1 MNHEY, CDR2 SVGEGT. The CDR3 is made up of 13 amino acids. CDR3 sequence: CASSAGTDYEQYF. As DNA, the CDR3 is TGTGCCAGCAGTGCGGGGACAGATTACGAGCAGTACTTC.

V usage is TRBV7-9 and J usage is TRBJ2-7, with D perhaps matching TRBD1 or TRBD2 (5 bases each). This CDR3 comprises 17 residues. Germline V gene data show CDR1 as SEHNR and CDR2 as FQNEAQ (reference sequence). With 4 bases removed from V and 6 bases from J, the gap between germline ends came to 25 bases. CDR3 nucleotide sequence: TGTGCCAGCAGCTCGAGGGACGGCGTCCTAGTCCCTCTCGAGCAGTACTTC. It translates to CASSSRDGVLVPLEQYF.

CDR3 sequence reads: CASSVASGGSYEQYF. DNA for the CDR3: TGTGCCAGCAGCGTAGCTAGCGGGGGCTCCTACGAGCAGTACTTC. This chain links TRBV9 with TRBJ2-7; 10 nucleotides match TRBD2. The CDR3 sequence is 15 residues long. From germline, CDR1 is SGDLS and CDR2 YYNGEE. The V segment lost 0 bases and the J segment 0 bases; nucleotides outside the gene matches: 0. Full variable domain (outside the CDR3, taken from reference TRBV9 and TRBJ2-7): DSGVTQTPKHLITATGQRVTLRCSPRSGDLSVYWYQQSLDQGLQFLIQYYNGEERAKGNILERFSAQQFPDLHSELNLSSLELGDSALYFCASSVASGGSYEQYFGPGTRLTVT.